A selection of T cell receptor beta chains follows, all from one sample in a study of blood T cells in healthy people across ages. TCRdb called the 5' RACE reads again in MiXCR, with one record for every CDR3 protein. The table has 550,000 to 650,000 distinct CDR3 sequences, roughly a quarter seen once. These data were also reused for a study on T cells of mothers and their children.

The sample comprised blood. These receptors were obtained from a boy aged 2 to 9 in good health. The conserved cysteine and the conserved F or W are not part of the CDR3 here. Fields, in order: J gene, V gene, CDR3 protein.

>TRBJ1-4|TRBV4-3
ASSQGQGDFNERLF
>TRBJ2-5|TRBV6-5
ASSYLSSQETQY
>NA|TRBV27
AVRGGYNEQF
>TRBJ2-1|TRBV3-1
ASTKTSGINEQF
>TRBJ2-1|TRBV18
ASSPPLRKQYNEQF
>TRBJ2-2|TRBV12-3/TRBV12-4
ASSLKERTTGELF
>TRBJ2-1|TRBV6-2/TRBV6-3
ASSYSWAHEQF
>TRBJ1-3|TRBV15
ATSRVEGVDGNTIY
>NA|TRBV10-3
AIAPGDYEQY
>TRBJ2-7|TRBV4-2
ASSQGLFRDRESSEQY
>TRBJ2-5|TRBV6-5
ASSYSGRQY
>TRBJ2-1|TRBV6-1
ASSRGRPDNEQF
>TRBJ2-4|TRBV6-1
ASKVGQYKNIQY
>NA|TRBV9
ASSVEAPRRTGNEQF
>TRBJ2-7|TRBV6-1
ASDPWRASSYEQY
>TRBJ2-1|TRBV7-9
ASSPMGYNEQF
>TRBJ2-3|TRBV12-5
ASGASGEEDTQY
>TRBJ2-5|TRBV11-2
ASSFGSFDAEETQY
>TRBJ2-5|TRBV28
ASSLWGRQSAGETQY
>NA|TRBV21-1
ASSTNRAGGPFPYNEQF